This TCR beta chain was documented in a study of T cells expressing NK-cell markers. Whole-study context: Most of the eight sequenced donors tested HCMV-seropositive; one tested seronegative. General study points: There were several donors in whom these clonotypes also led the CD3+CD56-NKG2C+ fraction. A range of about 1.0-8% of CD8+ T cells consisted of dominant NKG2C+ clonotypes in about six donors.

The germline V gene encodes CDR1 LNHDA and CDR2 SQIVND (reference sequence). CDR3 length: 15 amino acids. As concerns this clonotype: What it recognizes is unknown.

TCRdb re-called the 5' RACE reads; every CDR3 protein appears as one record, without DNA. This sample contains about 150,000 distinct CDR3 sequences. The chain employs TRBV19 and TRBJ1-5; with no DNA, the TCRdb D assignment of TRBD1 cannot be verified. The source material was blood T cells: a sorted CD56 or NKG2C T cell subset, CD4+ or CD8+ T cells, or bulk PBMC T cells (not recorded which). The clonotype originates from a woman between 45 and 60 years old in good health. CDR3: CASTQQGASNQPQHF.